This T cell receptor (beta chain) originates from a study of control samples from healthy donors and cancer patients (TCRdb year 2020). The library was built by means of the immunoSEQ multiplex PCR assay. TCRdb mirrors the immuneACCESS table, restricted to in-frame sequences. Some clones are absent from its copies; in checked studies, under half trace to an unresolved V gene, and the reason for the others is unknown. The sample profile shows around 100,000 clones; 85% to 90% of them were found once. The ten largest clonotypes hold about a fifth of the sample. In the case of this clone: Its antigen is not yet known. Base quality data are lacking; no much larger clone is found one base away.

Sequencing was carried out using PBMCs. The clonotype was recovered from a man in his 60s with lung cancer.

The base sequence is TGTGCCAGCTCACCGGGGGACAGGGGTGAGGAGACCCAGTACTTC. It translates to CASSPGDRGEETQYF. This sequence uses TRBV18 and TRBJ2-5, with 10 bases matching TRBD1. CDR1 KGHSH and CDR2 LQKENI are derived from the germline V gene. The CDR3 has 15 amino acids, counting the end cysteine and phenylalanine. Of the read, only the CDR3 DNA is kept; its 45 bases are in frame from base 1. The germline V end is reduced by 3 bases and the J end by 5 bases; junction bases left unmatched: 6.